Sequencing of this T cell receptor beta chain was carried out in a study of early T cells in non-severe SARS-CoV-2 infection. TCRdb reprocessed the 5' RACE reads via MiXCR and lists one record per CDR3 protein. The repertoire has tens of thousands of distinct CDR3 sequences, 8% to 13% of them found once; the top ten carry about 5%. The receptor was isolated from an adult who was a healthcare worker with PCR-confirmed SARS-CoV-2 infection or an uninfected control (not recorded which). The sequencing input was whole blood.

The CDR3 is CASSELGINTGELFF. CDR3 nucleotide sequence: TGTGCCAGCAGTGAACTGGGAATTAACACCGGGGAGCTGTTTTTT. The V and J genes are TRBV2 and TRBJ2-2; D not resolved. This CDR3 has 15 residues. V was pared by 2 bases and J by 2 bases, with 9 bases between. Germline V CDR1 and CDR2: SNHLY, FYNNEI.